The present T cell receptor (beta chain) was sequenced within a study of T cells in Graves' hyperthyroidism and ophthalmopathy. Trimming removed 3 bases at V and 2 bases at J, with 11 bases between. The CDR3 has 14 residues. TCR beta CDR3 sequences were amplified from RNA transcripts. The primer set for the first-round RT-PCR of the TCR CDR3 was HTBI. TCRdb re-called the multiplex PCR reads with MiXCR, one entry per CDR3 protein. This table has about 380,000 distinct CDR3 sequences, approximately 14% appearing once. Each person with ophthalmopathy scored at least 3 on the Clinical Activity Score, reached NOSPECS grade 4 or higher, and had been ill under 3 months. Lactation, pregnancy, other autoimmune disease or uncontrolled infection led to exclusion of patients. Every diagnosis used clinical symptoms, serum thyroxine and TRAb, thyroid ultrasound and orbital computed tomography. Each 10 ml fresh peripheral blood draw supplied the PBMCs.

This clonotype came up many times. The chain uses TRBV12-3 or TRBV12-4 and TRBJ2-7; D is unclear. The sample taken for sequencing was blood. The TCR was taken from a woman aged 30 to 39 with Graves' ophthalmopathy. In DNA form, the CDR3 reads TGTGCCAGCAGTTTTAGGGTGAGAACCTACGAGCAGTACTTC. Protein sequence: CASSFRVRTYEQYF.